The 19 T cell receptor beta chains below come from one sample, sequenced in a study of shared clonotypes between healthy human individuals (dated by TCRdb to 2018 to 2020). Library preparation employed the immunoSEQ multiplex PCR assay. TCRdb's version of the immuneACCESS table is confined to in-frame rearrangements and falls short of the full clone set. An unresolved V gene accounts for under half of the shortfall where checked; the remainder is of unknown origin. The sample contains 2 million to 3 million clones, 93% of them found a single time. The ten largest clonotypes hold approximately 0.36% of the sample. Specimen: naive CD4+ T cells from PBMCs. The cell subset or site label, read with the paper, signifies: CD45RA+ positively selected. These receptors all stem from a man younger than 35 in good health. Some clones in this sample may be carry-over from other donors' samples.

V gene TRBV15 combines with J gene TRBJ2-3; perhaps TRBD1 as D (5 bases). Germline V CDR1 and CDR2: LNHNV, YYDKDF (reference sequence). This CDR3 comprises 12 residues. V was trimmed by 4 bases and J by 6 bases, leaving 8 bases between them. The CDR3, as DNA: TGTGCCACCAGCACCTCAGGGGATACGCAGTATTTT. Its translation is CATSTSGDTQYF.

The chain uses TRBV5-8 and TRBJ2-1; possible D gene TRBD2, 6 bases. CDR1 and CDR2 (germline): SGHTS, YDEGEE. Trimming left V 2 bases short and J 3 bases short, with 15 bases between. CDR3 size: 16 residues. The CDR3 DNA is TGTGCCAGCAGCTTTAGGCGGGACGCGATCTACAATGAGCAGTTCTTC. It encodes CASSFRRDAIYNEQFF.

This chain links TRBV7-9 with TRBJ2-3; 8 positions match TRBD1. Germline loops: CDR1 SEHNR, CDR2 FQNEAQ (reference sequence). The CDR3 sequence is 15 residues long. Trimming at V came to 5 bases and at J to 2 bases, leaving 6 bases not matched to a gene. DNA for the CDR3: TGTGCCAGCAGCGTGGGGACAGGTCACACAGATACGCAGTATTTT. As protein: CASSVGTGHTDTQYF.

The V and J genes are TRBV5-1 and TRBJ1-2; no clear D. The CDR3 is 14 residues long. The V end was cut by 3 bases, the J end by 6 bases, with 15 bases between. In germline, CDR1 is SGHRS, CDR2 YFSETQ. CDR3 region: CASSYRQRGDGYTF. The CDR3 coding sequence is TGCGCCAGCAGCTACCGACAACGCGGGGATGGCTACACCTTC.

The rearrangement links TRBV6-5 to TRBJ1-1; perhaps TRBD1 as D (6 bases). The CDR3 totals 14 residues. The V end was cut by 8 bases, the J end by 1 base, with 14 bases between. Per germline, CDR1 MNHEY and CDR2 SVGAGI. The CDR3 DNA is TGTGCCAGCGGCAACGACAGGCGGAACACTGAAGCTTTCTTT. Protein: CASGNDRRNTEAFF.

As DNA, the CDR3 is TGCGCCAGCAGCTTGGTCCGGGACAGGGGGGGCTCCTACGAGCAGTACTTC. The encoded protein is CASSLVRDRGGSYEQYF. This chain connects TRBV5-1 to TRBJ2-7; TRBD1 aligns across 11 bases. The CDR3 is made up of 17 amino acids. Germline CDR1 and CDR2: SGHRS and YFSETQ. The V segment lost 0 bases and the J segment 0 bases; nucleotides outside the gene matches: 5.

The J gene is TRBJ1-5, the V gene TRBV15; 8 nucleotides line up with TRBD1. Germline-derived CDR1 and CDR2 are LNHNV and YYDKDF (reference sequence). J lost 3 bases, V lost 3 bases, and 4 bases had no gene match. The CDR3 is made up of 15 amino acids. In DNA, the CDR3 is TGTGCCACCAGCAGCGGACAGGGAAACAATCAGCCCCAGCATTTT. This codes for CATSSGQGNNQPQHF.

The rearrangement links TRBV7-2 to TRBJ2-2, with 7 nucleotides matching TRBD2. The CDR3 covers 15 residues. Per germline, CDR1 SGHTA and CDR2 FQGNSA. J was trimmed by 4 bases and V by 6 bases; bases with no gene match: 8. The CDR3 spells CASRRAGLFTGELFF. In nucleotides, the CDR3 is TGTGCCAGCAGGAGAGCGGGACTGTTCACCGGGGAGCTGTTTTTT. Based on the CDR3 plus reference TRBV7-2 and TRBJ2-2, the full variable domain is GAGVSQSPSNKVTEKGKDVELRCDPISGHTALYWYRQSLGQGLEFLIYFQGNSAPDKSGLPSDRFSAERTGGSVSTLTIQRTQQEDSAVYLCASRRAGLFTGELFFGEGSRLTVL.

V is TRBV18 and J is TRBJ2-1; 12 positions agree with TRBD2. The V gene's germline CDR1 is KGHSH and CDR2 LQKENI. The V segment lost 4 bases and the J segment 4 bases; nucleotides outside the gene matches: 5. This CDR3 region has 16 residues. The DNA of the CDR3 is TGTGCCAGCTCACAGCTAGCGGGAGGGCGTTACAATGAGCAGTTCTTC. The encoded protein is CASSQLAGGRYNEQFF.

The gene calls are TRBV7-6 and TRBJ1-1; D not resolved. The V end was cut by 5 bases, the J end by 0 bases, with 13 bases between. In germline, CDR1 is SGHVS, CDR2 FNYEAQ. The CDR3 totals 15 residues. CDR3 amino acids: CASSLGMVLNTEAFF. CDR3 bases: TGTGCCAGCAGCCTCGGTATGGTACTGAACACTGAAGCTTTCTTT. The full variable domain, completed using reference TRBV7-6 and TRBJ1-1, is GAGVSQSPRYKVTKRGQDVALRCDPISGHVSLYWYRQALGQGPEFLTYFNYEAQQDKSGLPNDRFSAERPEGSISTLTIQRTEQRDSAMYRCASSLGMVLNTEAFFGQGTRLTVV.

The V and J genes are TRBV5-5 and TRBJ2-3, with TRBD1 as a possible D gene (6 bases). This CDR3 is 18 amino acids long. Trimming took off 3 bases at V and 2 bases at J, with 22 bases between the two ends. CDR1 is SGHKS and CDR2 is YYEKEE in the germline V gene (reference sequence). CDR3 nucleotide sequence: TGTGCCAGCAGCTCCACCATTACTCGGGACAAAGTCACAGATACGCAGTATTTT. Amino acids: CASSSTITRDKVTDTQYF.

The chain links TRBV5-1 to TRBJ1-1; 7 bases map to TRBD1. Germline values: CDR1 SGHRS, CDR2 YFSETQ. The CDR3 contains 16 residues. V shed 4 bases, J shed 0 bases, and the junction held 9 bases outside the gene matches. The CDR3 region has the DNA TGCGCCAGCAGCCGCGACCCAACAGGGGTGAACACTGAAGCTTTCTTT. This encodes CASSRDPTGVNTEAFF.

This chain joins TRBV25-1 and TRBJ2-7; D assignment may be TRBD1 or TRBD2 (6 bases each). The CDR3 is made up of 15 amino acids. V lost 3 bases to trimming and J lost 7 bases, with 19 bases between them. Germline CDR1 reads MGHDK; CDR2 reads SYGVNS. The CDR3 reads CASSDPSGAAGEQYF. The CDR3 region has the DNA TGTGCCAGCAGTGACCCCTCGGGGGCTGCCGGGGAGCAGTACTTC.

The chain combines TRBV5-1 with TRBJ1-1, with TRBD1 as a possible D gene (5 bases). The germline gives CDR1 SGHRS, CDR2 YFSETQ. The CDR3 runs 15 residues. Between the trimmed V and J ends, which lost 0 bases and 1 base, there was a span of 10 bases. The CDR3 is CASSLEIGGNTEAFF. DNA for the CDR3: TGCGCCAGCAGCTTGGAGATCGGGGGGAACACTGAAGCTTTCTTT.

The rearrangement links TRBV6-5 to TRBJ2-3, with D perhaps TRBD1 or TRBD2 (6 bases each). The germline V gene has CDR1 MNHEY and CDR2 SVGAGI. This CDR3 contains 15 residues. V lost 6 bases to trimming and J lost 2 bases, with 15 bases between them. The CDR3 region has the DNA TGTGCCAGCAGGGGGGGCGGGCCATTCACAGATACGCAGTATTTT. This encodes CASRGGGPFTDTQYF.

The rearrangement uses TRBV18 and TRBJ2-7; 7 nucleotides line up with TRBD2. V lost 6 bases, J lost 0 bases, and 8 bases stayed unmatched. The CDR3 has 15 amino acids. Germline V gene lookup returns CDR1 KGHSH and CDR2 LQKENI. CDR3 nucleotides: TGTGCCAGCTCGGAAATCAAGCGGGACTCCTACGAGCAGTACTTC. Translation: CASSEIKRDSYEQYF.

The CDR3 sequence: CACSGGNRNTEAFF. CDR3 DNA sequence: TGTGCCTGTTCAGGGGGTAATCGGAACACTGAAGCTTTCTTT. The chain links TRBV30 to TRBJ1-1, with 7 bases identical to TRBD1. This CDR3 is built from 14 residues. V shed 6 bases and J 1 base; nucleotides not matched to a gene: 8. Germline V gene sequence: CDR1 GTSNPN, CDR2 SVGIG (reference sequence).

The sample holds one count of this clone. This sequence joins TRBV6-5 and TRBJ2-1; D is possibly TRBD2 (5 bases). Germline CDR1 is MNHEY and CDR2 is SVGAGI. There are 15 residues in the CDR3. The germline V and J ends were trimmed by 2 bases and 2 bases, with 10 bases remaining between them. Written as DNA, the CDR3 is TGTGCCAGCAGTTACGGGGAGCTCGCCTACAATGAGCAGTTCTTC. Protein: CASSYGELAYNEQFF.

The chain carries TRBV28 and TRBJ1-4; 11 bases agree with TRBD1. Per germline, CDR1 MDHEN and CDR2 SYDVKM. The CDR3 has 15 amino acids. The trim removed 5 bases at V and 6 bases at J, leaving 5 bases unmatched. CDR3 loop: CASSPAGQGDEKLFF. The CDR3, as DNA: TGTGCCAGCAGTCCGGCGGGACAGGGGGATGAAAAACTGTTTTTT.